The present T cell receptor beta chain was sequenced within a study of shared clonotypes between healthy human individuals. The ends were cut back, 1 base at V and 6 bases at J, with 13 bases in the middle. The CDR3 sequence is 15 residues long. CDR1 and CDR2 from the germline V gene are MNHEY and SMNVEV (reference sequence). CD45RO-negative cells were positively selected for CCR7, leaving out terminally differentiated effector memory CD45RA+ cells. This clone was detected once. Its antigen is unidentified. Points from the study as a whole: In contrast to clonotypes shared by all four donors, non-shared clonotypes had lower generation probabilities.

Sequencing used immunoSEQ multiplex PCR; TCRdb keeps in-frame clones, though not all of them. The table has some 2,100,000 clones, approximately 94% seen once. The source material was naive CD8+ T cells from PBMCs. This rearrangement joins TRBV27 to TRBJ1-5, with D uncertain. This receptor was taken from a man between 18 and 35 years old in good health. Some clones in this sample may be carry-over from other donors' samples. The DNA of the CDR3 is TGTGCCAGCAGTTTATGGTGGGGTTCGGGTCAGCCCCAGCATTTT. As protein: CASSLWWGSGQPQHF.